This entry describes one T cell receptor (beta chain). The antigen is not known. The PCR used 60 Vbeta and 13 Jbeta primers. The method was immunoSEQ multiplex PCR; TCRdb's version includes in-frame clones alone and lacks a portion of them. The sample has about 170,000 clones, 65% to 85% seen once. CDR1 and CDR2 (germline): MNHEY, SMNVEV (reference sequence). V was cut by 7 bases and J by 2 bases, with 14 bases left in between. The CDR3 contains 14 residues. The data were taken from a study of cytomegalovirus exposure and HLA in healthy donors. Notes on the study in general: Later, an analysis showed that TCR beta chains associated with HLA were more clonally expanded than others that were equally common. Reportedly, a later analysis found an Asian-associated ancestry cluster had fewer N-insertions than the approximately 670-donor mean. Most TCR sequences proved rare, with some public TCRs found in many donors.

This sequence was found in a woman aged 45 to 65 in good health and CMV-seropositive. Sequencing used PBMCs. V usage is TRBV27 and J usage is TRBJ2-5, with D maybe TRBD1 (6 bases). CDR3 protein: CASKRDTLQETQYF. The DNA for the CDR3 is TGTGCCAGCAAAAGGGACACCTTACAAGAGACCCAGTACTTC.